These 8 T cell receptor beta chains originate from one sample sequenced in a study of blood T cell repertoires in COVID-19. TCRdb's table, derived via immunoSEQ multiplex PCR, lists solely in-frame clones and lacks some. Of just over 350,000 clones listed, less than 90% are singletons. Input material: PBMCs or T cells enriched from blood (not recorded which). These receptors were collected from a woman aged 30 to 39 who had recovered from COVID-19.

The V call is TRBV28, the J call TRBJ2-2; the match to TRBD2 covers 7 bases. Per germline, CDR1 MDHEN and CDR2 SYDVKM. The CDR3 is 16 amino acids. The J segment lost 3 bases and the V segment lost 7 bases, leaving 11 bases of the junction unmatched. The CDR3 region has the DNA TGTGCCAGCACCCACGAGTGGCTAGCGGACACCGGGGAGCTGTTTTTT. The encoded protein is CASTHEWLADTGELFF.

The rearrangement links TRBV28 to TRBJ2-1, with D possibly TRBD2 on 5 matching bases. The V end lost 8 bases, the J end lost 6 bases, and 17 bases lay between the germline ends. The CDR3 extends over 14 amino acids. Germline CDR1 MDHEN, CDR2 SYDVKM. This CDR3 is CASSPGDRGNEQFF. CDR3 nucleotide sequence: TGTGCCAGCTCCCCCGGGGATCGGGGCAATGAGCAGTTCTTC.

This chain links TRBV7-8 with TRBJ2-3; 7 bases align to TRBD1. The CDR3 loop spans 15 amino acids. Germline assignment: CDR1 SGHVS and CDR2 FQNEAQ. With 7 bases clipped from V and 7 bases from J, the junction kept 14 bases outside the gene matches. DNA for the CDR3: TGTGCCAGCACCCCTTCTCGGGCAGGGGGAAATACGCAGTATTTT. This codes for CASTPSRAGGNTQYF.

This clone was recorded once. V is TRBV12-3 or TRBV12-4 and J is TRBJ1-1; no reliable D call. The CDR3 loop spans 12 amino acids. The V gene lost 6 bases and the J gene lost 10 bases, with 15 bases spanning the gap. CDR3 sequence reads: CASSPETESAFF. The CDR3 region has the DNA TGTGCCAGCAGCCCCGAGACGGAGTCAGCTTTCTTT.

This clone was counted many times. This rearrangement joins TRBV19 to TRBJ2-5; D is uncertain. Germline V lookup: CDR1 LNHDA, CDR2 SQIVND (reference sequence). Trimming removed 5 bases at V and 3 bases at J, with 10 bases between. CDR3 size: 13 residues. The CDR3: CASSAQEKETQYF. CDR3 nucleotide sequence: TGTGCCAGTAGTGCCCAGGAAAAAGAGACCCAGTACTTC.

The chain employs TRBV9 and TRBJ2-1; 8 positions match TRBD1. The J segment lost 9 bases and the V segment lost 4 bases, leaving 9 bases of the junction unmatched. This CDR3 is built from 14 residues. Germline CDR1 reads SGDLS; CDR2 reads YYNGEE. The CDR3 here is CASSPRQGYAEQFF. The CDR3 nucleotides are TGTGCCAGCAGCCCTCGACAGGGGTACGCTGAGCAGTTCTTC.

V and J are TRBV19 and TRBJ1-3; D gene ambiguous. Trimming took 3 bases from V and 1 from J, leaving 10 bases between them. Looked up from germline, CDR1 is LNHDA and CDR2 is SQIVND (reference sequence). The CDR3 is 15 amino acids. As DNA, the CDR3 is TGTGCCAGTAGTATTTCTAGTTTTTCTGGAAACACCATATATTTT. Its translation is CASSISSFSGNTIYF.

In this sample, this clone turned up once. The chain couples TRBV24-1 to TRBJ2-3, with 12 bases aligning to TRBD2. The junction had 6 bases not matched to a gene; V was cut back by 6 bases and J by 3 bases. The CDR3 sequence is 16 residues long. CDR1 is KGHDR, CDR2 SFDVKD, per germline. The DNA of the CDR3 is TGTGCCACCAGTTCCCCGACTAGCGGGAGAACAGATACGCAGTATTTT. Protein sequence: CATSSPTSGRTDTQYF.